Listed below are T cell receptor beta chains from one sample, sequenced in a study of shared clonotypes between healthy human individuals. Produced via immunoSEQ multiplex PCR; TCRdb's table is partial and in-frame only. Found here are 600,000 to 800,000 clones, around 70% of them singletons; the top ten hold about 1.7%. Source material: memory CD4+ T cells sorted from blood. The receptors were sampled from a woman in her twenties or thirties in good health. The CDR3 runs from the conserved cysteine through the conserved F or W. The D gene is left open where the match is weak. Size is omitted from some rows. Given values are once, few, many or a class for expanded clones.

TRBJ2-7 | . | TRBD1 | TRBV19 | TGTGCCAGTAGTTCCGGACAGGGGAACTACGAGCAGTACTTC | CASSSGQGNYEQYF
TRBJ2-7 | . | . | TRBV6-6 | TGTGCCAGCAGTCTTACCCAGGGGTATACCTACGAGCAGTACTTC | CASSLTQGYTYEQYF
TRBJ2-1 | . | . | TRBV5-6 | TGTGCCAGCAGCCCGGCGGATCCGGGACGCGGTGAGCAGTTCTTC | CASSPADPGRGEQFF
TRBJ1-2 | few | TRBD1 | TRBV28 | TGTGCCAGCAGACGGGACAGGGCGTATGGCTACACCTTC | CASRRDRAYGYTF
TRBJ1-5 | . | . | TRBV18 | TGTGCCAGCTCACCAGGGAAAAATCAGCCCCAGCATTTT | CASSPGKNQPQHF
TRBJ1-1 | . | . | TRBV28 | TGTGCCAGCAGTTTCGGAGACAGGCGCCACACTGAAGCTTTCTTT | CASSFGDRRHTEAFF
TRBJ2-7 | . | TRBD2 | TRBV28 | TGTGCCAGCAGTTTATGGGTAGCGGGATCGACCTACGAGCAGTACTTC | CASSLWVAGSTYEQYF
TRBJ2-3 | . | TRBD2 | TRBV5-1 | TGCGCCAGCAGCTTTACGGCGGGAGGGCCTGGAGATACGCAGTATTTT | CASSFTAGGPGDTQYF
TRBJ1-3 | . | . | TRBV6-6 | TGTGCCAGCAGTACCGGGGACGGGCGAGGAAACACCATATATTTT | CASSTGDGRGNTIYF
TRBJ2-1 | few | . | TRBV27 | TGTGCCAGCACCGTACAGGGGAGGTCCGATGAGCAGTTCTTC | CASTVQGRSDEQFF
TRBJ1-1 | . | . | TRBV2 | TGTGCCAGCACCGTACTCGTCGGCACTGAAGCTTTCTTT | CASTVLVGTEAFF
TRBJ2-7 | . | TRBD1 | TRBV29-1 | TGCAGCGTCGCTGGGACAGGCTTCTACGAGCAGTACTTC | CSVAGTGFYEQYF
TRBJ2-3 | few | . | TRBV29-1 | TGCAGCGTTGAAGGGGGAAGCACAGATACGCAGTATTTT | CSVEGGSTDTQYF
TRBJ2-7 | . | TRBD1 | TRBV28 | TGTGCCAGCAGTTTAGGCGGACAGGGTCCCTACGAGCAGTACTTC | CASSLGGQGPYEQYF
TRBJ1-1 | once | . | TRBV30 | TGTGCCTCCCTCCGGACGGCCGAAGCTTTCTTT | CASLRTAEAFF
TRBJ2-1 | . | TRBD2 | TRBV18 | TGTGCCAGCTCACCCCGGACTAGCAGCCTGTATGAGCAGTTCTTC | CASSPRTSSLYEQFF
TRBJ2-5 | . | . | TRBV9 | TGTGCCAGCAGCGTTAGCGGTTACCAAGAGACCCAGTACTTC | CASSVSGYQETQYF
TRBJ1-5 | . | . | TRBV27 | TGTGCCAGCAGTTTTTCCAGGGCCCCTAATCAGCCCCAGCATTTT | CASSFSRAPNQPQHF
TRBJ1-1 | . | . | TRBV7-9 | TGTGCCAGCAGCTTAGGTCTGGGGAACACTGAAGCTTTCTTT | CASSLGLGNTEAFF
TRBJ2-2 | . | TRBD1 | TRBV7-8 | TGTGCCAGCAGCCCGACAGGGGTTGTGTCCGGGGAGCTGTTTTTT | CASSPTGVVSGELFF
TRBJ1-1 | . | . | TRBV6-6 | TGTGCCTCCACTCAAGGGGGGGGCGGCACTGAAGCTTTCTTT | CASTQGGGGTEAFF
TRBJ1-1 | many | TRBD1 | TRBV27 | TGTGCCAGCAGTTTTCTCCAGGGGGCTGGGGACACTGAAGCTTTCTTT | CASSFLQGAGDTEAFF
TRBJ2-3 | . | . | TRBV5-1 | TGCGCCAGCAGCCTCTGGGGGACTGGGGATACGCAGTATTTT | CASSLWGTGDTQYF
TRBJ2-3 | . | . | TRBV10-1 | TGCGCCAGCAGTGTTAGCCACACGGGCGGTACGCAGTATTTT | CASSVSHTGGTQYF
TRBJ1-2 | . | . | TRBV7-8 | TGTGCCAGCAGCTTAGCTCGGGACCTACTTCTGGTTGGCTACACCTTC | CASSLARDLLLVGYTF
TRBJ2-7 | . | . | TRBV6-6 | TGTGCCAGCAGTTACTCTAAACTTACTACCCACGAGCAGTACTTC | CASSYSKLTTHEQYF
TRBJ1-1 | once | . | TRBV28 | TGTGCCAGCAGTTTGCGGGTACACACTGAAGCTTTCTTT | CASSLRVHTEAFF
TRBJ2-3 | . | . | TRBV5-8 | TGTGCCAGCAGCTTAGGTGGTGGCACAGATACGCAGTATTTT | CASSLGGGTDTQYF
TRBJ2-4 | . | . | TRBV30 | TGTGCCTGGAGTCTTGGGCCGATTCAGTACTTC | CAWSLGPIQYF
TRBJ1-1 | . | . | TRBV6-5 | TGTGCCAGCATTGGACAGTACACTGAAGCTTTCTTT | CASIGQYTEAFF
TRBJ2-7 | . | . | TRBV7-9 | TGTGCCAGCAGCTGGGACAAGGGAAGCTCCTACGAGCAGTACTTC | CASSWDKGSSYEQYF
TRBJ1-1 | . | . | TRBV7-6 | TGTGCCAGCAGCTTATACGGCACAGAGGTCGCCACTGAAGCTTTCTTT | CASSLYGTEVATEAFF
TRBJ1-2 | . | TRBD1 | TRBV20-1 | TGCTTTGGAGGACAGGGTCACGGCTACACCTTC | CFGGQGHGYTF
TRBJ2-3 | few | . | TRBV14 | TGTGCCAGCAGCCAAGCCGCCCTATACACAGATACGCAGTATTTT | CASSQAALYTDTQYF
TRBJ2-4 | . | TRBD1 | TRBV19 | TGTGCCAGTAGTATCTTGACAGGGGGTATCAAAAACATTCAGTACTTC | CASSILTGGIKNIQYF
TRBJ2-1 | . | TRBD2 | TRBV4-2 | TGTGCCAGCAGCCAAGTTGTTACTAGCGGAGACGACAATGAGCAGTTCTTC | CASSQVVTSGDDNEQFF
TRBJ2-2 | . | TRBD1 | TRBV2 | TGTGCCAGCAGTACGACAGGGGCGAACACCGGGGAGCTGTTTTTT | CASSTTGANTGELFF
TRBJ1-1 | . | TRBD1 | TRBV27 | TGTGCCAGCACTCGAATGGGACAGAGCGACACTGAAGCTTTCTTT | CASTRMGQSDTEAFF
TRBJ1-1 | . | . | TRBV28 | TGTGCCAGCAGTTTTTTGTTTGACACTGAAGCTTTCTTT | CASSFLFDTEAFF
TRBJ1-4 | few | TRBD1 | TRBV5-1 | TGCGCCAGCAGCTTCGGGACAGGGGGAGCTGAAAAACTGTTTTTT | CASSFGTGGAEKLFF
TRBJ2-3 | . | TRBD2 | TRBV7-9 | TGTGCCAGCAGCTCTAGCGGAGGGGCCACAGATACGCAGTATTTT | CASSSSGGATDTQYF
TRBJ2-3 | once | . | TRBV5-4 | TGTGCCAGCAGCCTATGGGCCGCAGATACGCAGTATTTT | CASSLWAADTQYF
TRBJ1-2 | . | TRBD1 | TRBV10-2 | TGCGCCAGCAGGACCGGGAAGACAGGGGGGTACGACTATGGCTACACCTTC | CASRTGKTGGYDYGYTF
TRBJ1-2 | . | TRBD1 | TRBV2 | TGTGCCAGCAGACGACAGGGCTTTAACTATGGCTACACCTTC | CASRRQGFNYGYTF
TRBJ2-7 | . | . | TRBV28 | TGTGCCAGCAGTTTACCGGGAGCCACCTACGAGCAGTACTTC | CASSLPGATYEQYF
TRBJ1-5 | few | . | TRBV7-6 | TGTGCCAGCAGCTTAACTACAGATCAGCCCCAGCATTTT | CASSLTTDQPQHF
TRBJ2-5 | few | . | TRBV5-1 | TGCGCCAGCAGCTTGGGGACAGAGGGAGAGACCCAGTACTTC | CASSLGTEGETQYF
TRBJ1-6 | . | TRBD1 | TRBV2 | TGTGCCAGCAGTAGGACAGGGGCGGATTGGGGTAATTCACCCCTCCACTTT | CASSRTGADWGNSPLHF
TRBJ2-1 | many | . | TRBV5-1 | TGCGCCAGCAGCTTGGACTCAAGCTCCTACAATGAGCAGTTCTTC | CASSLDSSSYNEQFF
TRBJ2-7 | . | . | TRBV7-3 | TGTGCCAGCAGTCATTGGACTGGACACCTCGAGCAGTACTTC | CASSHWTGHLEQYF
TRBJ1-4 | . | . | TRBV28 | TGTGCCAGCAGTTCTCCAGAGTCAACTAATGAAAAACTGTTTTTT | CASSSPESTNEKLFF
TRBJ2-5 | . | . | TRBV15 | TGTGCCACCAGCGTGACCGGACAGAAAGAGACCCAGTACTTC | CATSVTGQKETQYF
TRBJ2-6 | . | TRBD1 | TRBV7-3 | TGTGCCAGCGCCCCAGGGGGGACAGGGGGGCCCTCTGGGGCCAACGTCCTGACTTTC | CASAPGGTGGPSGANVLTF
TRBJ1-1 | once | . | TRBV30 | TGTGCCTGGAGTGTACTTGAGGGTGTCACTGAAGCTTTCTTT | CAWSVLEGVTEAFF
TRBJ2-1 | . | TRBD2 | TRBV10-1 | TGCGCCAGCAGTGGGGCCGGACTAGCGGGACCGCGTTCCTACAATGAGCAGTTCTTC | CASSGAGLAGPRSYNEQFF
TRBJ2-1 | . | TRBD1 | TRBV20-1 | TGCAGTGCCACTGACAGGGGTGAGCAGTTCTTC | CSATDRGEQFF
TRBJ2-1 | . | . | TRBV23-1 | TGCGCCAGCAGTCCGCCTAGATCGCGATCCCATGAGCAGTTCTTC | CASSPPRSRSHEQFF
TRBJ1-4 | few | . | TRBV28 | TGTGCCAGTATTGAGGGATCAACTAATGAAAAACTGTTTTTT | CASIEGSTNEKLFF
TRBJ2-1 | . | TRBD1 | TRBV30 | TGTGCCTGGATGGACAGGGGTTACAATGAGCAGTTCTTC | CAWMDRGYNEQFF
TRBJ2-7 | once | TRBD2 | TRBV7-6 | TGTGCCAGCAGCTTAGCGAGCGGGGGGACCTACGAGCAGTACTTC | CASSLASGGTYEQYF